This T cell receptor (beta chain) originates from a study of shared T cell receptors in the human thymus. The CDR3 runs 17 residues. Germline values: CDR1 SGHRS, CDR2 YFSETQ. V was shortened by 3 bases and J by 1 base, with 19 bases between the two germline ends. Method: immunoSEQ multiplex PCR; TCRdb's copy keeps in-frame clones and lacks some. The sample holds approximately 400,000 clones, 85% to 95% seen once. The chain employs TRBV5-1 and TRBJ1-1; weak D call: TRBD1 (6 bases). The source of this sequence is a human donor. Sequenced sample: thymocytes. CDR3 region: CASSSERTGSANTEAFF. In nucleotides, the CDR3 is TGCGCCAGCAGCTCCGAGAGAACAGGGAGCGCGAACACTGAAGCTTTCTTT.